The sample holds a few counts of the clone carrying this TCR beta chain. The antigen remains unidentified. CDR1 and CDR2 from the germline V gene are SGDLS and YYNGEE. CDR3 length: 16 residues. V lost 0 bases and J 4 bases, leaving 11 bases between the germline ends. This sample is part of a study of neoadjuvant anti-PD-1 for oral cavity cancer. Study at large: Patients without progression received a fourth nivolumab dose around day 43, then surgical resection on days 50-56.

Overall study results and limits: Greater tumor shrinkage accompanied bigger post-treatment sizes of preexisting clones.

Tumor libraries mostly used about 4.8 ug genomic DNA, two replicates each. Profiling relied on immunoSEQ multiplex PCR, and the TCRdb table lists in-frame clones only, not all of them. The sample has roughly 25,000 clones, under 30% seen once; the top ten hold 16%. Documented time point: after neoadjuvant nivolumab, at surgical resection. These newly diagnosed stage II-IVA oral cavity squamous cell carcinoma patients had no prior systemic or radiation treatment. Here the sequenced sample was tumor tissue, taken after nivolumab (anti-PD-1) treatment. This clonotype was obtained from a person between 40 and 79 years old with oral cavity squamous cell carcinoma. V gene TRBV9 combines with J gene TRBJ2-6, with D unresolved. CDR3 protein: CASSVAPGPGANVLTF. DNA of the CDR3: TGTGCCAGCAGCGTAGCCCCTGGACCCGGGGCCAACGTCCTGACTTTC.